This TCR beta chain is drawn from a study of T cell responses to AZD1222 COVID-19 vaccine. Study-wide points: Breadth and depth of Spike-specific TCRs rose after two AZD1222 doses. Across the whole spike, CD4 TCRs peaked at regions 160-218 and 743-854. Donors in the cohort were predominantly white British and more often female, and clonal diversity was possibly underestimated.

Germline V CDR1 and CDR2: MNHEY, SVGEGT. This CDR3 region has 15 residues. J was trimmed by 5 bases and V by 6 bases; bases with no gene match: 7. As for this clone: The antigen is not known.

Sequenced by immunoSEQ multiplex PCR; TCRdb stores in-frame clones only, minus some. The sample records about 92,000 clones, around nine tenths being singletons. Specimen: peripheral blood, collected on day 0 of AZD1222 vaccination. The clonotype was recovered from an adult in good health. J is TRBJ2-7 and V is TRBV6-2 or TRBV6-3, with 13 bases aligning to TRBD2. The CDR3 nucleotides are TGTGCCAGCAGCTCCCGGACTAGCGGGAGAGACGAGCAGTACTTC. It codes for CASSSRTSGRDEQYF.